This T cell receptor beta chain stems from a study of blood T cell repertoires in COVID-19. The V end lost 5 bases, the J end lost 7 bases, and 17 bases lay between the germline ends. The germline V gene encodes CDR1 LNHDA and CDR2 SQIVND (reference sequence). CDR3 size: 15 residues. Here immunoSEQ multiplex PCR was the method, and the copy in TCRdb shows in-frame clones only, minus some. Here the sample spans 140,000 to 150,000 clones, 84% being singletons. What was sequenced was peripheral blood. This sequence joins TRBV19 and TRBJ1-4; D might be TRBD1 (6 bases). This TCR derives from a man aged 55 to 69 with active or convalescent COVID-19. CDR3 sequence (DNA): TGTGCCAGTAGTGGATCCGGAATCAGGGGTGAAAAACTGTTTTTT. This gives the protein CASSGSGIRGEKLFF.